This TCR beta chain originates from a study of Graves' ophthalmopathy and Graves' hyperthyroidism (dated by TCRdb to between 2018 and 2020). For context, the study as a whole: Peripheral blood was collected before any treatment was given, at the time of initial diagnosis. The study used TCR beta repertoire signatures to distinguish Graves' ophthalmopathy from Graves' hyperthyroidism and to predict progression to ophthalmopathy. In total, some 140 blood samples were TCR-sequenced: fewer than 50 ophthalmopathy, approximately 75 hyperthyroidism and some 17 hyperthyroidism-to-ophthalmopathy patients. To explore V-J signatures that distinguish ophthalmopathy from hyperthyroidism, a discovery set of 100 patients was enrolled, made up of approximately 45 with ophthalmopathy and fewer than 60 with stable hyperthyroidism. For independent validation, a separate cohort was made up of around 19 hyperthyroidism patients plus 17 patients who later progressed from hyperthyroidism to ophthalmopathy. In roughly six hyperthyroidism patients, T-cell repertoires of thyroid tissue and blood were compared. Following sample collection, hyperthyroidism patients were given methimazole at a starting dose of 30 mg daily, and ophthalmopathy patients were given high-dose intravenous methylprednisolone. Broad study findings and their caveats: Ophthalmopathy was separated from stable hyperthyroidism by the 13-signature model with roughly 88% sensitivity and 81% to 84% specificity in cross-validation and with 80%/75% in the test set. Among expanded thyroid clonotypes with frequency above 0.001, most also showed up in blood, which suggests that blood repertoires may reflect the thyroid immune response. Sample size was not statistically predetermined, and group allocation was not concealed from the investigators. In validation, the model predicted ophthalmopathy progression with over 60% sensitivity and roughly 72% specificity; eleven to twelve predicted patients were CT-confirmed with GO in a median of around 6 months.

In the case of this clonotype: This clone's antigen is unknown. Nothing much larger sits one base from this clone, and base qualities are not available.

For repertoire sequencing, the TCR beta CDR3 regions were amplified from RNA transcripts. The first round of RT-PCR was done with HTBI primers and the Qiagen OneStep RT-PCR kit, and was followed by a second round of multiplex PCR, then size selection and purification. Sequencing of the libraries was carried out on an Illumina HiSeq2000 in paired-end mode with 100 bp reads. The source study handled its data this way. SOAPnuke was used to process the reads, throwing out any read that had adapters, had uncalled bases, had a mean Phred below 15, or lacked an exact constant-primer or identifier match. COPE v1.2.5 was used to merge the high-quality paired reads. Clonotypes were defined as unique nucleotide sequences and were aligned to IMGT TRB V, D and J references using MiTCR v1.1. Analysis was restricted to V-J combinations with a frequency above 0.0001, which covered roughly 99% of repertoires. For each V-J combination, a TCR clonal expansion and chaos score was defined as F50 clonal expansion divided by the chaos observed in the TCRdist matrix. Features were reduced by Welch's t-statistics and random forest to 10 to 15 V-J combinations, which fed a naive Bayes classifier. The Morisita-Horn index was used to measure how similar the thyroid and blood repertoires were. TCRdb trimmed the raw reads at Q25, called clones with MiXCR and kept productive beta chains. Each CDR3 protein appears once, grouped with its most common genes and DNA. TCRdb, rather than the study authors, made the V and J calls. Across this sample there are about 230,000 distinct CDR3 sequences, with around 45% seen only once. Less than 60% of the sample rests with the top ten.

The germline ends are 18 bases apart after V is trimmed by 2 bases and J by 5 bases. Sequences SQVTM (CDR1) and ANQGSEA (CDR2) are obtained from the germline V gene. The CDR3 spans 16 residues, from the cysteine through the phenylalanine. The CDR3 DNA has 48 bases and is translated from base 1. The ophthalmopathy patients had moderately to severely active disease, with a Clinical Activity Score of 3 or higher, a NOSPECS grade of 4 or higher, and a disease duration of less than 3 months. Patients with other autoimmune diseases, uncontrolled infections, pregnancy or lactation were excluded. Clinical symptoms, serum thyroxine, TRAb, thyroid ultrasound and orbital computed tomography formed the basis of the diagnosis. Using Ficoll-Paque density gradient centrifugation, PBMCs were isolated from about 9.4 ml of fresh peripheral blood. Trizol reagent was used to extract the total RNA, and its quality was then checked on an Agilent 2100 Bioanalyzer.

The receptor chain draws on TRBV29-1 and TRBJ2-2; the D segment might be TRBD1 or TRBD2, since each matches 6 bases. This clonotype originated in an adult man with Graves' ophthalmopathy. Sequenced material: peripheral blood. The CDR3 protein sequence reads: CSVESGGEGRTGELFF. The DNA reads as follows: TGCAGCGTTGAATCCGGGGGCGAGGGAAGAACCGGGGAGCTGTTTTTT.